The clone carrying this TCR beta chain was observed a few times. The antigen is not known. Individual cDNA molecules each received unique molecular identifiers attached to them. One entry per CDR3 protein results from TCRdb running MiXCR on the 5' RACE reads. Of around 32,000 distinct CDR3 sequences detected, about 5.7% appear once; the ten largest clones hold more than 5%. This sample is drawn from a study of early T cells in non-severe SARS-CoV-2 infection. Study-wide results and caveats: VDJdb-based matching was biased toward anti-spike CD8 responses and missed private and CD4 specificities.

Unmatched junction bases numbered 12, after V lost 2 bases and J lost 4 bases. The CDR3 extends over 17 amino acids. Sequencing used whole blood. This chain uses TRBV23-1 with TRBJ2-7, with 9 nucleotides matching TRBD1. TRBV23-1 is known as an ORF, though its function is uncertain. The sequence derives from an adult who was a healthcare worker with PCR-confirmed SARS-CoV-2 infection or an uninfected control (not recorded which). CDR3 DNA: TGCGCCAGCAGTCAAATCGCGAGGGGGACAGGGTGGTACGAGCAGTACTTC. Protein product: CASSQIARGTGWYEQYF.